This TCR beta chain stems from a study of OX40 agonist ivuxolimab in advanced cancers. The data were produced by immunoSEQ multiplex PCR, yet TCRdb's version contains in-frame clones alone and is incomplete. The sample shows 27,000 or so clones, roughly 80% of them seen only once. Sample: CD4+ or CD8+ T cells sorted from blood, taken in a trial of the OX40 agonist ivuxolimab. The source of this sequence is an adult with an advanced solid tumor such as melanoma, head and neck, liver or kidney cancer.

Here the CDR3 DNA reads TGCGCCAGCAGCCAAGGCACAGCGAGAAACTATGGCTACACCTTC. Amino acid sequence: CASSQGTARNYGYTF. The chain uses TRBV4-3 and TRBJ1-2, with D unresolved. This CDR3 is 15 amino acids long. In germline, CDR1 is LGHNA, CDR2 YSLEER. V dropped 1 base and J dropped 2 bases, with 11 bases sitting between them.